One sample yielded the 10 T cell receptor beta chains listed below, sequenced in a study of response to subunit inactivated influenza vaccine. TCRdb called the RT-PCR reads again in MiXCR, with one record for every CDR3 protein. The table lists 650,000 to 800,000 distinct CDR3 sequences, about 14% of them singletons. Sequences were derived from PBMCs from blood, sampled around 14 days before vaccination. These receptors originate from a man aged 50-60 years who received an inactivated influenza vaccine.

This clonotype was picked up a small number of times. The chain has TRBV20-1 and TRBJ2-3; D perhaps matches TRBD1 (6 bases). V shed 7 bases and J shed 0 bases, with 17 bases lying between them. Germline V gives CDR1 DFQATT, CDR2 SNEGSKA (reference sequence). This CDR3 has 15 residues. The CDR3 sequence: CSGQGNYYSTDTQYF. Written as DNA, the CDR3 is TGCAGTGGGCAGGGGAACTACTATAGCACAGATACGCAGTATTTT.

Only a few counts were recorded for this clonotype. The V and J genes are TRBV9 and TRBJ2-2, with D maybe TRBD2 (5 bases). Germline lookup yields CDR1 SGDLS and CDR2 YYNGEE. The CDR3 covers 15 residues. V gave up 3 bases and J gave up 4 bases, with 13 bases separating them. The CDR3 nucleotides are TGTGCCAGCAGCGCAACCGAAACTAGCACCGGGGAGCTGTTTTTT. Residues: CASSATETSTGELFF. Complete variable domain (other parts from reference TRBV9 and TRBJ2-2): DSGVTQTPKHLITATGQRVTLRCSPRSGDLSVYWYQQSLDQGLQFLIQYYNGEERAKGNILERFSAQQFPDLHSELNLSSLELGDSALYFCASSATETSTGELFFGEGSRLTVL.

This clonotype was found many times. The genes are TRBV3-1 and TRBJ2-3, with D perhaps matching TRBD2 (5 bases). Germline V CDR1 and CDR2: LGHDT, YNNKEL (reference sequence). The CDR3 length is 15 residues. The V end lost 4 bases, the J end lost 1 base, and 12 bases lay between the germline ends. Here the CDR3 reads CASSLSGVGTDTQYF. The CDR3 nucleotides read TGTGCCAGCAGCCTCTCCGGGGTGGGCACAGATACGCAGTATTTT.

The V call is TRBV24-1, the J call TRBJ2-7; a possible D gene is TRBD2 (5 bases). The CDR3 consists of 13 residues. CDR1 and CDR2 (germline): KGHDR, SFDVKD. The V end was cut by 4 bases, the J end by 6 bases, with 12 bases between. This chain's CDR3 is CATSDSLGGEQYF. CDR3 bases: TGTGCCACCAGTGACAGCTTAGGAGGCGAGCAGTACTTC.

The rearrangement uses TRBV15 and TRBJ2-1; the match to TRBD2 covers 8 bases. CDR3 length: 15 residues. Unmatched junction bases numbered 3, after V lost 1 base and J lost 4 bases. The germline gives CDR1 LNHNV, CDR2 YYDKDF (reference sequence). DNA for the CDR3: TGTGCCACCAGCAGAGTCGGGAGGGGGTACAATGAGCAGTTCTTC. This encodes CATSRVGRGYNEQFF.

This clonotype was detected only a few times. This chain uses TRBV5-1 with TRBJ2-5, with a possible D match to TRBD2 (5 bases). Trimming pared 4 bases from V and 7 bases from J, leaving 17 bases between. Germline V gene lookup returns CDR1 SGHRS and CDR2 YFSETQ. This CDR3 is 14 amino acids long. The CDR3 DNA is TGCGCCAGCAGCCCTGAAGACGGGGTAGGGACCCAGTACTTC. As protein: CASSPEDGVGTQYF.

The chain is built from TRBV29-1 and TRBJ1-1, with 12 bases lining up with TRBD1. V shed 7 bases, J shed 7 bases, and the junction held 7 bases outside the gene matches. The V gene's germline CDR1 is SQVTM and CDR2 ANQGSEA. This CDR3 region has 13 residues. CDR3 protein: CSAPGQGAVEAFF. The CDR3 region has the DNA TGCAGCGCACCGGGACAGGGGGCTGTTGAAGCTTTCTTT.

This clonotype was observed many times. This chain connects TRBV4-3 to TRBJ1-5, with D possibly TRBD1 on 5 matching bases. This CDR3 spans 18 amino acids. Germline CDR1 LGHNA, CDR2 YSLEER. The V end was cut by 0 bases, the J end by 6 bases, with 21 bases between. The CDR3 reads CASSQDWGSLGVGQPQHF. DNA for the CDR3: TGCGCCAGCAGCCAAGATTGGGGGAGTTTAGGGGTCGGTCAGCCCCAGCATTTT.

The chain combines TRBV29-1 with TRBJ2-5; TRBD1 agrees at 9 bases. Germline CDR1 reads SQVTM; CDR2 reads ANQGSEA. This CDR3 has 13 amino acids. With 7 bases clipped from V and 4 bases from J, the junction kept 7 bases outside the gene matches. Here the CDR3 reads CSGRDRVRETQYF. CDR3 coding DNA: TGCAGCGGGCGGGACAGGGTGAGAGAGACCCAGTACTTC.

CDR3 DNA: TGCGCCAGCAGCTTGGGACAGGGGATTGAAGCTTTCTTT. Amino acids: CASSLGQGIEAFF. The chain joins TRBV5-1 to TRBJ1-1, with 8 bases matching TRBD1. This CDR3 has 13 amino acids. Germline V CDR1 and CDR2: SGHRS, YFSETQ. V gave up 0 bases and J gave up 7 bases; unmatched junction bases: 2.